The clone carrying this T cell receptor beta chain was seen only a few times. Its cognate antigen is unknown. It was cDNA, reverse transcribed from extracted RNA, that served as the sequencing template. The assay was immunoSEQ multiplex PCR, and TCRdb's table has in-frame clones only and misses some. The sample has approximately 82,000 clones; roughly 50% are singletons. These data come from a study of CD8+ T cells in alopecia areata. Study results and caveats: Relative to normal scalp, lesional scalp, especially alopecia totalis/universalis, showed higher clonality.

PBMCs yielded sorted CD4+ and CD8+ T cells. CDR3 size: 18 residues. Germline V gives CDR1 MDHEN, CDR2 SYDVKM. Trimming shortened V by 6 bases and J by 7 bases, and 28 bases separated the two germline ends. The chain recombines TRBV28 with TRBJ1-5; the D is unclear. Sample: NKG2D-high CD8+ T cells sorted from blood. The receptor's source is a human donor with alopecia areata. CDR3 loop: CASSSGFFSRAGDQPQHF. In DNA, the CDR3 is TGTGCCAGCAGCTCCGGCTTTTTCAGTAGGGCAGGAGACCAGCCCCAGCATTTT.